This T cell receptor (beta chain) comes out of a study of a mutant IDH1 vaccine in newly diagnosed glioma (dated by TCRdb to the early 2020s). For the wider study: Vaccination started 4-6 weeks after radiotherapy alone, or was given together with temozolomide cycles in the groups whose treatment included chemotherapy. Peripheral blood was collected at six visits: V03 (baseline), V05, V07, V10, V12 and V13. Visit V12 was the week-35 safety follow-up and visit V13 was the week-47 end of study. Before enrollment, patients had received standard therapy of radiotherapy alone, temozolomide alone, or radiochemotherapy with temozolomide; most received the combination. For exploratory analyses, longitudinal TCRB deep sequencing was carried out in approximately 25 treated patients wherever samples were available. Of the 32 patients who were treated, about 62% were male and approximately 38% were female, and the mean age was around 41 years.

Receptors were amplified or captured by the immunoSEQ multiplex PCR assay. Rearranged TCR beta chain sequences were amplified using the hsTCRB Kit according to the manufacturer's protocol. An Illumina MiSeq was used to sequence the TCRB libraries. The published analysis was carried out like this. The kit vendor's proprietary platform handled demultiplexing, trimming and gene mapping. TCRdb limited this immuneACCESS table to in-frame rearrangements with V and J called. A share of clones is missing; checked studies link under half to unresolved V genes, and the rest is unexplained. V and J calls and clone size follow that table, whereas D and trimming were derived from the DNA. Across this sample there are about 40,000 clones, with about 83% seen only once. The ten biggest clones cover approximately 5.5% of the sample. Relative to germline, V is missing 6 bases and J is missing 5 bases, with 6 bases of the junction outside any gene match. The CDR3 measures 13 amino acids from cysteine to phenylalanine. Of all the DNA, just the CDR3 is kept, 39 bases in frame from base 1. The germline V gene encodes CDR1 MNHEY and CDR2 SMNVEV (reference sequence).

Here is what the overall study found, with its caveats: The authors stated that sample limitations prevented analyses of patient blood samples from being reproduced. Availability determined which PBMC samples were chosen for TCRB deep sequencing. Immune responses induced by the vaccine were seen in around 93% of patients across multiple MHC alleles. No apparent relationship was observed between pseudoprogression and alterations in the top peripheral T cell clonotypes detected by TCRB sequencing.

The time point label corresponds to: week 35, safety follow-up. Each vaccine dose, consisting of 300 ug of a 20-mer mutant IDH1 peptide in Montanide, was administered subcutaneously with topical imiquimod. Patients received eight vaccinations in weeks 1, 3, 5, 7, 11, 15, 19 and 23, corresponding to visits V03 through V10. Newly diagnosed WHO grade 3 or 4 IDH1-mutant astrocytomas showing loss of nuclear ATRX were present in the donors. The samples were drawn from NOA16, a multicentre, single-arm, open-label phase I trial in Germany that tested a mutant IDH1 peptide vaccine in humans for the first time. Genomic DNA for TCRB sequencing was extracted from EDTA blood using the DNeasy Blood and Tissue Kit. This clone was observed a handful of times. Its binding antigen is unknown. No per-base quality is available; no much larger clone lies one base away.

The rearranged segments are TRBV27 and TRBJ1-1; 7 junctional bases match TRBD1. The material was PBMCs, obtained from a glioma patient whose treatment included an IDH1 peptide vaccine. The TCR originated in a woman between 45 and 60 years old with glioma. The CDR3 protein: CASRIGGRTEAFF. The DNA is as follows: TGTGCCAGCAGAATAGGGGGCCGAACTGAAGCTTTCTTT.